These 20 T cell receptor beta chains were sequenced from one sample in a study of OX40 agonist ivuxolimab in advanced cancers. Sequenced by immunoSEQ multiplex PCR; TCRdb stores in-frame clones only, minus some. The table lists fewer than 65,000 clones, over 80% of them singletons. The input for sequencing was CD4+ or CD8+ T cells sorted from blood, taken in a trial of the OX40 agonist ivuxolimab. The origin of the receptors is an adult with an advanced solid tumor such as melanoma, head and neck, liver or kidney cancer.

The rearrangement links TRBV6-5 to TRBJ2-3; maybe TRBD2 (5 bases). The V gene's germline CDR1 is MNHEY and CDR2 SVGAGI. The CDR3 runs 15 residues. Trimming removed 2 bases at V and 6 bases at J, with 15 bases between. The CDR3 reads CASSYQETTGDTQYF. CDR3 DNA: TGTGCCAGCAGTTACCAGGAGACCACGGGGGATACGCAGTATTTT.

J is TRBJ2-2 and V is TRBV9; unclear D gene. Germline V gene data show CDR1 as SGDLS and CDR2 as YYNGEE. Trimming removed 3 bases at V and 2 bases at J, with 17 bases between. This CDR3 is 17 amino acids long. CDR3 DNA sequence: TGTGCCAGCAGCGGCCTCTCTAATGTACACAACACCGGGGAGCTGTTTTTT. Translation gives CASSGLSNVHNTGELFF.

This chain links TRBV5-4 with TRBJ1-2; 8 bases agree with TRBD1. Trimming removed 4 bases from V and 8 bases from J; junction bases left unmatched: 13. The germline CDR1 and CDR2 sequences are SGHNT and YYREEE (reference sequence). CDR3 size: 15 residues. CDR3 sequence (DNA): TGTGCCAGCAGCGGCTCATGGACAGGGAGGTCAGGCTACACCTTC. Translation gives CASSGSWTGRSGYTF.

V is TRBV2 and J is TRBJ1-3; D not resolved. This CDR3 spans 14 amino acids. Germline CDR1 is SNHLY and CDR2 is FYNNEI. Trimming removed 4 bases from V and 2 bases from J, with 9 bases in between. The CDR3 protein is CASSGGSPGNTIYF. CDR3 nucleotides: TGTGCCAGCAGTGGTGGTTCCCCTGGAAACACCATATATTTT.

The chain couples TRBV10-1 to TRBJ2-5; 10 positions match TRBD1. The J call is in doubt because the DNA end fits TRBJ2-7 better. Germline CDR1 reads WNHNN; CDR2 reads SYGVQD (reference sequence). The CDR3 length is 15 residues. In DNA, the CDR3 is TGCGCCAGCAGTGAAGGTGGACAGGGGGCCTACGAGCAGTACTTC. Amino acids: CASSEGGQGAYEQYF.

About this clone: This same CDR3 is encoded by further DNA sequences in the sample. DNA for the CDR3: TGTGCCAGCATGCTGGCAGGTGGGGGTACACAGTATTTT. Translated, it gives CASMLAGGGTQYF. This chain links TRBV6-5 with TRBJ2-3; tentatively, D is TRBD1 or TRBD2 (5 bases each). Germline V gene sequence: CDR1 MNHEY, CDR2 SVGAGI. V lost 7 bases, J lost 12 bases, and 20 bases lay in between. CDR3 size: 13 residues.

This clone is medium-sized (0.01 to 0.1%) in the sample. V and J are TRBV5-6 and TRBJ2-1; TRBD2 agrees at 12 bases. This CDR3 has 17 residues. V shed 5 bases and J 3 bases; nucleotides not matched to a gene: 9. Germline loops: CDR1 SGHDT, CDR2 YYEEEE. The CDR3, as DNA: TGTGCCAGCAGATCGACTAGCGGGGGACCGCGCTACAATGAGCAGTTCTTC. Its translation is CASRSTSGGPRYNEQFF.

The chain employs TRBV7-9 and TRBJ2-1, with unresolved D. This CDR3 is 15 amino acids long. V was shortened by 1 base and J by 6 bases, with 13 bases between the two germline ends. CDR1 is SEHNR, CDR2 FQNEAQ, per germline (reference sequence). The CDR3 is CASSLDLVVRNEQFF. The CDR3, as DNA: TGTGCCAGCAGCTTAGATTTGGTGGTTCGCAATGAGCAGTTCTTC.

The V call is TRBV7-2, the J call TRBJ2-1; 8 bases match TRBD1. Germline V gene sequence: CDR1 SGHTA, CDR2 FQGNSA. The trim removed 4 bases at V and 6 bases at J, leaving 14 bases unmatched. The CDR3 spans 17 residues. CDR3 in amino acids: CASSYSLGQARGNEQFF. In DNA form, the CDR3 reads TGTGCCAGCAGCTATTCCTTGGGACAGGCCAGGGGCAATGAGCAGTTCTTC.

The chain carries TRBV9 and TRBJ1-2; perhaps TRBD1 as D (6 bases). This CDR3 comprises 15 residues. Trimming took off 0 bases at V and 2 bases at J, with 11 bases between the two ends. Germline CDR1 SGDLS, CDR2 YYNGEE. The CDR3 protein is CASSVDLQGNYGYTF. CDR3 sequence (DNA): TGTGCCAGCAGCGTAGACCTACAGGGAAACTATGGCTACACCTTC. Looking up the rest from reference TRBV9 and TRBJ1-2 gives the full variable domain: DSGVTQTPKHLITATGQRVTLRCSPRSGDLSVYWYQQSLDQGLQFLIQYYNGEERAKGNILERFSAQQFPDLHSELNLSSLELGDSALYFCASSVDLQGNYGYTFGSGTRLTVV.

The rearrangement joins TRBV10-1 to TRBJ2-2; D not certain. Trimming stripped 8 bases from V and 1 base from J, with 5 bases between. Germline CDR1 and CDR2: WNHNN and SYGVQD (reference sequence). This CDR3 spans 12 amino acids. CDR3 sequence: CASSRNTGELFF. As DNA, the CDR3 is TGCGCCAGCTCCAGGAACACCGGGGAGCTGTTTTTT.

Regarding this clone: Compared with germline, one end of the junction differs, possibly owing to a read error. The sample carries other DNA sequences with the same CDR3. The chain joins TRBV6-5 to TRBJ2-7; 8 nucleotides match TRBD1. The V gene's germline CDR1 is MNHEY and CDR2 SVGAGI. The CDR3 covers 15 residues. CDR3 sequence (DNA): TGTGCCAGCAGCCGCGACAGGGGCCACTCCTACGAGCAGTACTTT. Amino acids: CASSRDRGHSYEQYF.

The rearrangement links TRBV4-1 to TRBJ1-1; a possible D gene is TRBD1 (6 bases). CDR1 is MGHRA and CDR2 is YSYEKL in the germline V gene. The ends were cut back, 3 bases at V and 0 bases at J, with 11 bases in the middle. CDR3 length: 15 amino acids. The CDR3 DNA reads TGCGCCAGCAGCCAGACAGGAGTAATGAACACTGAAGCTTTCTTT. Protein product: CASSQTGVMNTEAFF.

The chain links TRBV6-4 to TRBJ2-3, with D uncertain. Looked up from germline, CDR1 is MRHNA and CDR2 is SNTAGT. Trimming removed 8 bases at V and 4 bases at J, with 13 bases between. CDR3 size: 13 residues. The CDR3 loop is CASGRDWADTQYF. CDR3 in DNA: TGTGCCAGCGGAAGGGATTGGGCAGATACGCAGTATTTT.

This clone has a single count. The chain links TRBV5-1 to TRBJ2-1; no clear D. Germline V CDR1 and CDR2: SGHRS, YFSETQ. The V end was cut by 5 bases, the J end by 9 bases, with 12 bases between. The CDR3 is 12 residues long. CDR3 sequence: CASSGESFEQFF. CDR3 coding DNA: TGCGCCAGCAGTGGGGAATCCTTTGAGCAGTTCTTC. Looking up the rest from reference TRBV5-1 and TRBJ2-1 gives the full variable domain: KAGVTQTPRYLIKTRGQQVTLSCSPISGHRSVSWYQQTPGQGLQFLFEYFSETQRNKGNFPGRFSGRQFSNSRSEMNVSTLELGDSALYLCASSGESFEQFFGPGTRLTVL.

The J gene is TRBJ2-1, the V gene TRBV19; 13 bases line up with TRBD2. CDR1 is LNHDA and CDR2 is SQIVND in the germline V gene (reference sequence). V was clipped by 10 bases and J by 9 bases; unmatched bases: 9. CDR3 length: 14 amino acids. CDR3 DNA sequence: TGTGCCACCTCCGGACTAGCGGGAGTAGGTGAGCAGTTCTTC. Translation: CATSGLAGVGEQFF.

This clone was counted only a few times. The V and J genes are TRBV7-8 and TRBJ1-2, with no clear D. V lost 0 bases and J lost 3, with 5 bases in between. The CDR3 has 13 residues. Germline loops: CDR1 SGHVS, CDR2 FQNEAQ. As DNA, the CDR3 is TGTGCCAGCAGCTTAGCGTGGGACTATGGCTACACCTTC. This sequence encodes CASSLAWDYGYTF.

The V call is TRBV7-9, the J call TRBJ2-5; weak D call: TRBD1 (5 bases). V shed 5 bases and J shed 4 bases, with 14 bases lying between them. The CDR3 sequence is 14 residues long. The germline V gene has CDR1 SEHNR and CDR2 FQNEAQ (reference sequence). CDR3 amino acids: CASSTPGWAETQYF. The DNA of the CDR3 is TGTGCCAGCAGCACCCCAGGGTGGGCAGAGACCCAGTACTTC.

This rearrangement joins TRBV25-1 to TRBJ2-1; 11 nucleotides match TRBD2. The CDR3 is made up of 16 amino acids. Germline V lookup: CDR1 MGHDK, CDR2 SYGVNS. With 3 bases clipped from V and 6 bases from J, the junction kept 7 bases outside the gene matches. The CDR3 here is CASSDPTSGTFNEQFF. In nucleotides, the CDR3 is TGTGCCAGCAGTGATCCGACTAGCGGGACCTTCAATGAGCAGTTCTTC. Supplemented by reference TRBV25-1 and TRBJ2-1, the full variable domain reads EADIYQTPRYLVIGTGKKITLECSQTMGHDKMYWYQQDPGMELHLIHYSYGVNSTEKGDLSSESTVSRIRTEHFPLTLESARPSHTSQYLCASSDPTSGTFNEQFFGPGTRLTVL.

The DNA for the CDR3 is TGTGCCAGCAGTTCACCGGGATCCAATACGCAGTATTTT. Translation: CASSSPGSNTQYF. The V call is TRBV6-5, the J call TRBJ2-3; possibly TRBD2 for D (5 bases). The germline gives CDR1 MNHEY, CDR2 SVGAGI. The V end lost 4 bases, the J end lost 7 bases, and 12 bases lay between the germline ends. The CDR3 has 13 residues.